This T cell receptor beta chain was identified during a study of shared clonotypes between healthy human individuals. Study information: Each donor's CD4 naive and CD4 memory cells filled three plates apiece, CD8 naive two, and CD8 memory one.

The length of the CDR3 is 14 residues. V lost 1 base and J lost 7, with 12 bases in between. Germline V gene sequence: CDR1 SGHTS, CDR2 YDEGEE. Profiled with immunoSEQ multiplex PCR; TCRdb holds only in-frame clones, not every one. Among some 2,100,000 clones listed, approximately 95% were seen once. Comment on this clone: Its antigen is still unknown.

Study conclusions and caveats: Non-shared clonotypes displayed generation probabilities falling below those of clonotypes present in all four donors.

The sequenced sample consisted of naive CD4+ T cells sorted from blood. The subset denotes: CD45RA+ positively selected. The clonotype comes from a young man in good health. V is TRBV5-8 and J is TRBJ2-1; D is uncertain. Here the CDR3 DNA reads TGTGCCAGCAGCTTGTGGGAAGGTGGAAATGAGCAGTTCTTC. Residues: CASSLWEGGNEQFF.